A single sample gave rise to the 3 T cell receptor beta chains below, sequenced in a study of blood T cell repertoires in COVID-19. The assay was immunoSEQ multiplex PCR, and TCRdb's table has in-frame clones only and misses some. Of 250,000 to 300,000 clones listed, around 81% were seen once; the top ten hold around 3.2%. The source material was peripheral blood. Every receptor here comes from a woman aged 55-69 years with active or convalescent COVID-19.

The chain uses TRBV10-1 and TRBJ2-3; D may be TRBD2 (6 bases). Looked up from germline, CDR1 is WNHNN and CDR2 is SYGVQD (reference sequence). CDR3 length: 17 residues. Trimming stripped 1 base from V and 0 bases from J, with 14 bases between. Here the CDR3 reads CASSEYRGGVSTDTQYF. In nucleotides, the CDR3 is TGCGCCAGCAGTGAGTACCGCGGCGGGGTAAGCACAGATACGCAGTATTTT.

The chain couples TRBV10-3 to TRBJ2-6; D is undetermined. Looked up from germline, CDR1 is ENHRY and CDR2 is SYGVKD. V was cut by 0 bases and J by 9 bases, with 9 bases left in between. This CDR3 contains 14 residues. CDR3 residues: CAISESIAGNVLTF. The CDR3 coding sequence is TGTGCCATCAGTGAGTCGATCGCCGGCAACGTCCTGACTTTC.

The chain joins TRBV30 to TRBJ1-1; TRBD1 matches 9 bases. This CDR3 is built from 14 residues. The V gene's germline CDR1 is GTSNPN and CDR2 SVGIG (reference sequence). J lost 5 bases, V lost 2 bases, and 6 bases had no gene match. DNA of the CDR3: TGTGCCTGGAGTCTGACAGGGGGAGGAACTGAAGCTTTCTTT. The encoded protein is CAWSLTGGGTEAFF.